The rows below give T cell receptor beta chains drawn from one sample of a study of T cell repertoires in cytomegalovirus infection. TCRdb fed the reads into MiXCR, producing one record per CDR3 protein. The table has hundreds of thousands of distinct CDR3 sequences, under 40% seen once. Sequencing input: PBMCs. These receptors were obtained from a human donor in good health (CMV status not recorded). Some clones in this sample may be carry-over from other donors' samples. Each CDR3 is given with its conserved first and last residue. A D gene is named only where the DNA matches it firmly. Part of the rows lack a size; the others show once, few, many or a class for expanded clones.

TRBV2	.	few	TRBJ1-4	CASIPESTNEKLFF	TGTGCCAGCATCCCGGAGTCGACTAATGAAAAACTGTTTTTT
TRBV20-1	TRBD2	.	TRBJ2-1	CSARVPSGRSNEQFF	TGCAGTGCTAGAGTACCTAGCGGGAGAAGCAATGAGCAGTTCTTC
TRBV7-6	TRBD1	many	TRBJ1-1	CASSPTGGSSHTEAFF	TGTGCCAGCAGCCCTACAGGGGGCTCAAGTCACACTGAAGCTTTCTTT
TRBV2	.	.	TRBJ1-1	CASKPVGFANLNTEAFF	TGTGCCAGCAAACCTGTCGGGTTTGCGAACCTAAACACTGAAGCTTTCTTT
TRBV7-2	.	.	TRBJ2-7	CASSINSVHTYEKYF	TGTGCCAGCAGCATAAATAGTGTTCATACCTACGAGAAGTACTTC
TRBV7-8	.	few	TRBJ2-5	CASSLNGAGAFLETQYF	TGTGCCAGCAGCTTAAATGGGGCAGGGGCGTTTTTGGAGACCCAGTACTTC
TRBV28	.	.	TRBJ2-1	CASSSISGRLGNEQFF	TGTGCCAGCAGTTCTATTAGCGGACGCCTAGGCAATGAGCAGTTCTTC
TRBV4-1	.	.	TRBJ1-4	CASSPQGGVNEKLFF	TGCGCCAGCAGCCCACAAGGTGGGGTAAATGAAAAACTGTTTTTT
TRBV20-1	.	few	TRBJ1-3	CSARVPSGRDNTIYF	TGCAGTGCTAGAGTCCCCTCCGGCAGGGACAACACCATATATTTT
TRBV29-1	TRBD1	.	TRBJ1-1	CSVEGPGTGGRNTEAFF	TGCAGCGTTGAAGGGCCCGGGACAGGGGGCAGGAACACTGAAGCTTTCTTT
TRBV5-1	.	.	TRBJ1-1	CASSAVDRTNTEAFF	TGCGCCAGCAGCGCCGTAGACAGAACGAACACTGAAGCTTTCTTT
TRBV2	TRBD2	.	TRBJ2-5	CASSVGLAGVETQYF	TGTGCCAGCAGTGTGGGACTAGCGGGAGTAGAGACCCAGTACTTC
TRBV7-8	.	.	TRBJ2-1	CASSCSPVEQFF	TGTGCCAGCAGCTGCAGCCCGGTTGAGCAGTTCTTC
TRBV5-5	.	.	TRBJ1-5	CASSFQGINQPRHF	TGTGCCAGCAGCTTCCAGGGGATTAATCAGCCCAGGCATTTT
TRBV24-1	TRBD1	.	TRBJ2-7	CATSASGTGNPEQYF	TGTGCCACCAGTGCTTCCGGGACAGGTAATCCCGAGCAGTACTTC
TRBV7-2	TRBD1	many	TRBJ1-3	CASSLAGTGNSGNTIYF	TGTGCCAGCAGCTTAGCTGGGACAGGGAACTCTGGAAACACCATATATTTT
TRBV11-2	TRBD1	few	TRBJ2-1	CASSDRVGNEQFF	TGTGCCAGCAGTGACAGGGTGGGCAATGAGCAGTTCTTC
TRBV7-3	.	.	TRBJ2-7	CASSFDASSEQYF	TGTGCCAGCAGCTTCGATGCGTCTAGCGAGCAGTACTTC
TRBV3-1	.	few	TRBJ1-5	CASSPRHVYQPQHF	TGTGCCAGCAGCCCGAGACACGTCTATCAGCCCCAGCATTTT
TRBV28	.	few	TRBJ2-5	CATWGTLQTDQETQYF	TGTGCCACCTGGGGTACCCTCCAGACCGATCAAGAGACCCAGTACTTC
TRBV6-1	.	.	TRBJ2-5	CASSITGETQYF	TGTGCCAGCAGCATTACCGGAGAGACCCAGTACTTC
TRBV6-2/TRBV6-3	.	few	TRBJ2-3	CASSPGRRGTSTDTQYF	TGTGCCAGCAGCCCCGGTCGGCGGGGAACGAGCACAGATACGCAGTATTTT
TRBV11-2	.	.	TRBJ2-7	CASSHLGFYEQYF	TGTGCCAGCAGCCACTTGGGGTTTTACGAGCAGTACTTC
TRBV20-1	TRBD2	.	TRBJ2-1	CSASVGGNEQFF	TGCAGTGCTAGTGTCGGGGGGAATGAGCAGTTCTTC
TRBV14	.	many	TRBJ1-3	CASSQGMTAGNTIYF	TGTGCCAGCAGCCAAGGCATGACAGCTGGAAACACCATATATTTT
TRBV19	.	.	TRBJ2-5	CASSIVGHPGETQYF	TGTGCCAGTAGTATCGTTGGCCACCCGGGGGAGACCCAGTACTTC
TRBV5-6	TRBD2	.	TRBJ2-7	CASSPTRRWLAGEVWYEQYF	TGTGCCAGCAGCCCGACTCGTCGGTGGCTAGCGGGAGAGGTTTGGTACGAGCAGTACTTC
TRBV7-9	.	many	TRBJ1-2	CASSSWGDYGYTF	TGTGCCAGCAGCTCTTGGGGGGACTATGGCTACACCTTC
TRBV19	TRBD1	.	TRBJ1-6	CAITRPGQGANSPLHF	TGTGCCATTACCCGACCCGGACAGGGTGCCAATTCACCCCTCCACTTT
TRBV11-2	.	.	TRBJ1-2	CASSPYPEGSGYGYTF	TGTGCCAGCAGCCCTTACCCCGAGGGGTCCGGCTATGGCTACACCTTC
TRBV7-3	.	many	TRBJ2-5	CASSFGSQQETQYF	TGTGCCAGCAGCTTTGGAAGCCAGCAAGAGACCCAGTACTTC
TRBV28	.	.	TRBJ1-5	CASKMSGNRDQPQHF	TGTGCCAGCAAAATGTCAGGTAACAGAGATCAGCCCCAGCATTTT
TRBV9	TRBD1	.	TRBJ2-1	CASSVVDGNRGEQFF	TGTGCCAGCAGCGTAGTGGACGGGAACAGGGGTGAGCAGTTCTTC
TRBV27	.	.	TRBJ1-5	CASSRGPNQPQHF	TGTGCCAGCAGCCGGGGCCCAAATCAGCCCCAGCATTTT
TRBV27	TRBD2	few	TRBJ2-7	CASSLEAGGSYEQYF	TGTGCCAGCAGTTTGGAAGCGGGAGGCTCCTACGAGCAGTACTTC
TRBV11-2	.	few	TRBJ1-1	CASSLVRWENTEAFF	TGTGCCAGCAGCTTAGTTAGGTGGGAGAACACTGAAGCTTTCTTT
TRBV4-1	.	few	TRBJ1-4	CASSQVSQGNEKLFF	TGCGCCAGCAGCCAAGTATCCCAGGGGAATGAAAAACTGTTTTTT
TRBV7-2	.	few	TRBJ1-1	CASSLFELVFF	TGTGCCAGCAGCTTATTTGAGTTAGTTTTCTTT